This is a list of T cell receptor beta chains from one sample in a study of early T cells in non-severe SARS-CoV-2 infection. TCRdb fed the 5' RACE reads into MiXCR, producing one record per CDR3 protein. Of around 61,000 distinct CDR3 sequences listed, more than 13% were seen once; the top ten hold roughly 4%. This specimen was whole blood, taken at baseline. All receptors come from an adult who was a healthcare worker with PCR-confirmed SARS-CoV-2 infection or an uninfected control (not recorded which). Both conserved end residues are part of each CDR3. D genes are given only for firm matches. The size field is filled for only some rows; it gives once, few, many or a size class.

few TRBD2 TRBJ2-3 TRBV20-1 TGCAGTGCTCCCCGAGCTAGCGGCAACACAGATACGCAGTATTTT CSAPRASGNTDTQYF
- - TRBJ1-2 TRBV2 TGTGCCAGCAGAGGTGTAGCGCGTGGCTACACCTTC CASRGVARGYTF
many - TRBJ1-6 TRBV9 TGTGCCAGCAGCGCAGATCCGGGGGGAAATTCACCCCTCCACTTT CASSADPGGNSPLHF
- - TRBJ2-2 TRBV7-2 TGTGCCAGCAGTCCATGGGGGGCCCCCACCGGGGAGCTGTTTTTT CASSPWGAPTGELFF
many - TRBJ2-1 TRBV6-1 TGTGCCAGCAGTGCCCTGGGGGGCGCCTACAATGAGCAGTTCTTC CASSALGGAYNEQFF
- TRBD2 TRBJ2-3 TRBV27 TGTGCCAGCAGTCCTTGGACTAGCGGGGGGCCTGTCGGAGATACGCAGTATTTT CASSPWTSGGPVGDTQYF
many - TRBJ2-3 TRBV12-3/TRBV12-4 TGTGCCAGCAGTTTGGCGGCCCCAGATACGCAGTATTTT CASSLAAPDTQYF
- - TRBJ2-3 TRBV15 TGTGCCACCAGCTGGGGCACAGATACGCAGTATTTT CATSWGTDTQYF
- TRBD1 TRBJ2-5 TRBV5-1 TGCGCCAGCAGTTTTTCACAGGGGACGGGAGAGACCCAGTACTTC CASSFSQGTGETQYF
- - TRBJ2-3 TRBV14 TGTGCCAGCAGCCAAGTGGGGAACTGGGATACGCAGTATTTT CASSQVGNWDTQYF
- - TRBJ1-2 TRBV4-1 TGCGCCAGCAGCCAAGATTACGGCCACTATGGCTACACCTTC CASSQDYGHYGYTF
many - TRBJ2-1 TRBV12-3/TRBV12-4 TGTGCCAGCAGCTTACCCCAAGGATACAATGAGCAGTTCTTC CASSLPQGYNEQFF
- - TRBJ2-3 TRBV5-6 TGTGCCAGCAGCTCATCTGGCAGCTCCGATACGCAGTATTTT CASSSSGSSDTQYF
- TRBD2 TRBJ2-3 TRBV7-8 TGTGCCAGCAGCTTAGTGGTTAGCGGGGGAACAGATACGCAGTATTTT CASSLVVSGGTDTQYF
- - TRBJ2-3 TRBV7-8 TGTGCCAGCAGCTCCCAAGGTCGGGGCCGCCCGGATACGCAGTATTTT CASSSQGRGRPDTQYF
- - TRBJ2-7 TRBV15 TGTGCCACCAGCAGAGCCGGGGGAGGTGCAACCGAGCAGTACTTC CATSRAGGGATEQYF
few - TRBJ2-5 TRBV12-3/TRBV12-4 TGTGCCAGCAGTTTTCAATTTCAGGGAGAGACCCAGTACTTC CASSFQFQGETQYF
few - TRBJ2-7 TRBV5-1 TGCGCCAGCAGCTTCTCAGGGACACCCTACGAGCAGTACTTC CASSFSGTPYEQYF
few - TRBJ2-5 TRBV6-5 TGTGCCAGCAGTTACAGGGGTGCGGAGACCCAGTACTTC CASSYRGAETQYF
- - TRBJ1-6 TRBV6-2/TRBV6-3 TGTGCCAGCAAAACACACTATAATTCACCCCTCCACTTT CASKTHYNSPLHF
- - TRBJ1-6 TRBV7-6 TGTGCCAGCAGCTTCGGGGGCTCCTATAATTCACCCCTCCACTTT CASSFGGSYNSPLHF
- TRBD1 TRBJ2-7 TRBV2 TGTGCCAGCCGCGGGACAGGGGTTCGTCTCGAGCAGTACTTC CASRGTGVRLEQYF
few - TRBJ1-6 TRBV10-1 TGCGCCAGCCGTCTGGACGGTAATTCACCCCTCCACTTT CASRLDGNSPLHF
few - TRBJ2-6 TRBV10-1 TGCGCCAGCAGTGCGGGCTCTGGGACCAACGTCCTGACTTTC CASSAGSGTNVLTF
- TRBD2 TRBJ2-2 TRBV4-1 TGCGCCAGCAGCTACGGGACTAGCGGGGGAACGAGGACCGGGGAGCTGTTTTTT CASSYGTSGGTRTGELFF
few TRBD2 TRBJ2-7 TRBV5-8 TGTGCCAGCAGCTTCACCGGGACTATCCAAACCGAGCAGTACTTC CASSFTGTIQTEQYF
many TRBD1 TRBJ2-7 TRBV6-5 TGTGCCAGCAGACCGACAGGGTTCTCCTACGAGCAGTACTTC CASRPTGFSYEQYF
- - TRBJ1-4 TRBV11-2 TGTGCCAGCAGCTCTGACAGGCCTCCTAATGAAAAACTGTTTTTT CASSSDRPPNEKLFF
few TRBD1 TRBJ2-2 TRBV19 TGTGCCAGTAGTACCTGGACAGGGGTTAACACCGGGGAGCTGTTTTTT CASSTWTGVNTGELFF
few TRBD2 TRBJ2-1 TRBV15 TGTGCCACCAGCAGAGTACTAGCGGGGGCTGAGCAGTTCTTC CATSRVLAGAEQFF
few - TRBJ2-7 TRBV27 TGTGCCAGCAGTTCCAGACCCTACGAGCAGTACTTC CASSSRPYEQYF
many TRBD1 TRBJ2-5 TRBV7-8 TGTGCCAGCAGCTTAGTAGGACAGGGGAGGGAGACCCAGTACTTC CASSLVGQGRETQYF
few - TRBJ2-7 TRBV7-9 TGTGCCAGCAGCTCCCAGGCTAACGAGCAGTACTTC CASSSQANEQYF
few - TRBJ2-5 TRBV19 TGTGCCAGTAGTGTAACACCATCAGGGGCAGGAGAGACCCAGTACTTC CASSVTPSGAGETQYF
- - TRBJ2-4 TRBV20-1 TGCAGTGCTAGAGATACGGTAGTTCTAGCCAAAAACATTCAGTACTTC CSARDTVVLAKNIQYF
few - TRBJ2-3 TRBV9 TGTGCCAGCAGCGTAGAGGGGAGTAAGTCAGATACGCAGTATTTT CASSVEGSKSDTQYF
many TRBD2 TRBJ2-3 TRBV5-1 TGCGCCAGCAGCCTGAGGGCGGGAGGAGGAGATACGCAGTATTTT CASSLRAGGGDTQYF